The rows below give T cell receptor beta chains drawn from one sample of a study of blood T cells in healthy people across ages. TCRdb re-called the 5' RACE reads through MiXCR, storing one row per CDR3 protein. Here the sample spans more than 450,000 distinct CDR3 sequences, over 25% being singletons. The data were also submitted as part of a second study, on T cells of mothers and their children.

Sequencing input: blood. These receptors all stem from a boy aged 2-9 years in good health. The CDR3 runs from the conserved cysteine through the conserved F or W. The D gene is left open where the match is weak. Clone size, where shown, is once, few, many, or a class for clones that have expanded.

V	size	J	D	DNA	CDR3
TRBV6-2/TRBV6-3	few	TRBJ2-2	TRBD1	TGTGCCAGCAGTTACGGACAGGGCATTGGCGGGGAGCTGTTTTTT	CASSYGQGIGGELFF
TRBV5-4	-	TRBJ2-7	-	TGTGCCAGCAGCTTGGGGGCTAGCGTGACCGTCGAGCAGTACTTC	CASSLGASVTVEQYF
TRBV11-1	-	TRBJ2-7	-	TGTGCCAGCAGCACCTGGACAGACAACGAGCAGTACTTC	CASSTWTDNEQYF
TRBV27	-	TRBJ2-7	TRBD1	TGTGCCAGCCGGACAAGAACAGGGGTGGGGGAGCAGTACTTC	CASRTRTGVGEQYF
TRBV6-1	-	TRBJ2-5	-	TGTGCCAGCAGTGAAGTCGGTGGGATGGGGACCCAGTACTTC	CASSEVGGMGTQYF
TRBV7-2	-	TRBJ2-1	-	TGTGCCAGCTCCCTCGGCAGGCGGGATGAGCAGTTCTTC	CASSLGRRDEQFF
TRBV20-1	few	TRBJ2-7	TRBD2	TGCAGTGCTAGTCCAACTAGCGGGGACTACGAGCAGTACTTC	CSASPTSGDYEQYF
TRBV5-1	-	TRBJ1-3	-	TGCGCCAGCAGCCGGCTCCCGGGTTTTGGCTCTGGAAACACCATATATTTT	CASSRLPGFGSGNTIYF
TRBV2	-	TRBJ2-1	-	TGTGCCAGCAGTGTGATCCCCGGGGTCTCCTACAATGAGCAGTTCTTC	CASSVIPGVSYNEQFF
TRBV6-6	few	TRBJ2-1	-	TGTGCCAGCAGCCCACCTCGGCGGAATGAGCAGTTCTTC	CASSPPRRNEQFF
TRBV7-8	few	TRBJ1-4	-	TGTGCCAGCAGCTTACCACCCGTACTCGGGGTCAATGAAAAACTGTTTTTT	CASSLPPVLGVNEKLFF
TRBV6-5	-	TRBJ2-3	TRBD1	TGTGCCAGCAGTGCGCGGGACAGGGGTGCAGATACGCAGTATTTT	CASSARDRGADTQYF
TRBV7-9	-	TRBJ1-2	TRBD1	TGTGCCAGCAGCGCATCACGTCCATCTACAGGGGGTAACTATGGCTACACCTTC	CASSASRPSTGGNYGYTF
TRBV20-1	-	TRBJ1-5	-	TGCAGTGCGACTTCAGGGATCAATCAGCCCCAGCATTTT	CSATSGINQPQHF
TRBV27	-	TRBJ1-3	-	TGTGCCAGCAGCCTACGCTTTCCTGGAAACACCATATATTTT	CASSLRFPGNTIYF
TRBV6-5	few	TRBJ1-3	-	TGTGCCAGCAGTACCCCGCGGGAGTTTTACACCATATATTTT	CASSTPREFYTIYF
TRBV11-1	few	TRBJ2-5	-	TGTGCCAGCAGCTTAAGCCTCTACATACCAGGGGGGCCCGAAGGGGAGACCCAGTACTTC	CASSLSLYIPGGPEGETQYF
TRBV3-1	-	TRBJ2-2	-	TGTGCCAGCAGCCAAGAGGGGACAATGAACACCGGGGAGCTGTTTTTT	CASSQEGTMNTGELFF
TRBV7-9	-	TRBJ1-4	TRBD1	TGTGCCAGCAGCTTTCAGCAGGGGGCGCCGGCTAATGAAAAACTGTTTTTT	CASSFQQGAPANEKLFF
TRBV3-1	-	TRBJ2-4	TRBD2	TGTGCCAGCAGCCAAGGACTAGCGGGGGCCCCCCTAGCCAAAAACATTCAGTACTTC	CASSQGLAGAPLAKNIQYF
TRBV9	-	TRBJ1-2	-	TGTGCCAGCAGCGTATCAGGGGCAAGTGGCTACACCTTC	CASSVSGASGYTF
TRBV6-2/TRBV6-3	few	TRBJ2-5	-	TGTGCCAGCAGTACCCCGACTAGGTCTGAGACCCAGTACTTC	CASSTPTRSETQYF
TRBV9	-	TRBJ2-1	-	TGTGCCAGCAGCGTCGGGGCCTTTGAGCAGTTCTTC	CASSVGAFEQFF
TRBV12-3/TRBV12-4	-	TRBJ2-5	TRBD2	TGTGCCAGCAGTTTATACGCGGGAGGGGCTGCCGCACAAGAGACCCAGTACTTC	CASSLYAGGAAAQETQYF
TRBV11-2	-	TRBJ2-7	-	TGTGCCAGCAGCGCGACAACCTACGAGCAGTACTTC	CASSATTYEQYF
TRBV20-1	-	TRBJ2-5	-	TGCAGTGCCATCGGGACACTAGAGACCCAGTACTTC	CSAIGTLETQYF
TRBV29-1	-	TRBJ1-2	-	TGCAGCGTTATCGGTGGCTGGCCCTATGGCTACACCTTC	CSVIGGWPYGYTF
TRBV29-1	few	TRBJ2-5	-	TGCAGCGTTGAATCCGCTGCAGAGACCCGGTACTTC	CSVESAAETRYF
TRBV20-1	-	TRBJ2-7	TRBD2	TGCAGTGCTAGAGATCGGAGGCTAGCGGCCCCCGAGCAGTACTTC	CSARDRRLAAPEQYF
TRBV6-1	-	TRBJ2-1	TRBD2	TGTGCCAGCAGTGAATATACTAGCGGACCCTACAATGAGCAGTTCTTC	CASSEYTSGPYNEQFF
TRBV13	-	TRBJ1-4	-	TGTGCCAGCAGCCGAACCGGGGAGGGCGAGGATGAAAAACTGTTTTTT	CASSRTGEGEDEKLFF
TRBV21-1	-	TRBJ1-2	-	TGTGCCAGCAGCAAAGGGTCGGGAAGGGGCGGTCTCGGCTACACCTTC	CASSKGSGRGGLGYTF
TRBV12-3/TRBV12-4	-	TRBJ2-1	TRBD1	TGTGCCAGCAGGACGGACAGGGGCTCCTACAATGAGCAGTTCTTC	CASRTDRGSYNEQFF
TRBV5-1	-	TRBJ2-2	-	TGCGCCAGCTCCCCCCGTGTGGGGGGTGGCTCCGGGGAGCTGTTTTTT	CASSPRVGGGSGELFF
TRBV28	once	TRBJ2-5	TRBD2	TGTGCCAGCAGTGGAAACCTAGCGGGAGACAGGGAGACCCAGTACTTC	CASSGNLAGDRETQYF
TRBV9	-	TRBJ2-2	-	TGTGCCAGCAGCGTACAGGGGCGCACCGGGGAGCTGTTTTTT	CASSVQGRTGELFF
TRBV29-1	few	TRBJ2-1	-	TGCAGCGTTGCGGTGGGGGGCCCCTTCTTC	CSVAVGGPFF
TRBV5-1	-	TRBJ2-5	TRBD1	TGCGCCAGCCAGACAGGGGGCGAAGAGACCCAGTACTTC	CASQTGGEETQYF
TRBV12-3/TRBV12-4	once	TRBJ2-7	-	TGTGCCAGCAGTGAACCGGGACCGATATACGAGCAGTACTTC	CASSEPGPIYEQYF
TRBV5-1	-	TRBJ1-2	-	TGCGCCAGCAGCTTGGTGGACCGCAACTATGGCTACACCTTC	CASSLVDRNYGYTF
TRBV12-3/TRBV12-4	-	TRBJ2-7	TRBD1	TGTGCCAGCAGCAGACCGGGACAGGGAAGATCCGAGCAGTACTTC	CASSRPGQGRSEQYF
TRBV2	-	TRBJ1-6	-	TGTGCCAGCAGTGAAGCGGCAGGGGTTAATTCACCCCTCCACTTT	CASSEAAGVNSPLHF
TRBV5-1	few	TRBJ2-7	TRBD1	TGCGCCAGCAGCTTGAGGGCTTATAGGGACAGTTTCTCCTACGAGCAGTACTTC	CASSLRAYRDSFSYEQYF
TRBV28	many	TRBJ2-2	-	TGTGCCAGCATGGGGGTCACCGGGGAGCTGTTTTTT	CASMGVTGELFF
TRBV27	many	TRBJ1-2	-	TGTGCCAGCAGTCGGACAGCTAACTATGGCTACACCTTC	CASSRTANYGYTF
TRBV12-3/TRBV12-4	once	TRBJ2-7	-	TGTGCCAGCAGTTTGGACAGACCTTACTACGAGCAGTACTTC	CASSLDRPYYEQYF
TRBV15	few	TRBJ1-3	-	TGTGCCACCAGCAGGGGGGACTCTGGAAACACCATATATTTT	CATSRGDSGNTIYF
TRBV19	few	TRBJ1-5	TRBD1	TGTGCCAGTAGTATCGAGGGGGCTCAGCATTTT	CASSIEGAQHF
TRBV6-5	-	TRBJ1-5	TRBD1	TGTGCCAGCAATGGGAACAGGGGATCTTCTCAGCCCCAGCATTTT	CASNGNRGSSQPQHF
TRBV7-2	many	TRBJ2-3	-	TGTGCCAGCAGCTTAGATCGGGCAGATACGCAGTATTTT	CASSLDRADTQYF
TRBV2	-	TRBJ2-5	TRBD2	TGTGCCAGCCGCCCGGGACTAGCGGGAGAGACCCAGTACTTC	CASRPGLAGETQYF
TRBV4-3	-	TRBJ2-3	TRBD2	TGCGCCAGCAGCCAACGACTAGCGGGTAGCACAGATACGCAGTATTTT	CASSQRLAGSTDTQYF
TRBV29-1	few	TRBJ2-3	-	TGCAGCGTTGCCGGCTACGCCGATACGCAGTATTTT	CSVAGYADTQYF
TRBV4-3	-	TRBJ1-5	-	TGCGCCAGCAGCCAAGATGCAGGGTGGAGCAATCAGCCCCGGCATTTT	CASSQDAGWSNQPRHF
TRBV5-6	-	TRBJ2-5	-	TGTGCCAGCAGCTTATTGACGCGGGCGCAAGAGACCCAGTACTTC	CASSLLTRAQETQYF
TRBV5-5	-	TRBJ1-5	-	TGTGCCAGCAGCCTGGAGGGTATTAGCAATCAGCCCCAGCATTTT	CASSLEGISNQPQHF
TRBV20-1	-	TRBJ2-6	-	TGCAGTGCCGAAGGTCCAGGCCTTCGTGGGGCCAACGTCCTGACTTTC	CSAEGPGLRGANVLTF